The rows below give T cell receptor beta chains drawn from one sample of a study of T cells in Graves' hyperthyroidism and ophthalmopathy. Each CDR3 protein gets one entry after TCRdb re-called the multiplex PCR reads with MiXCR. The sample has 340,000 or so distinct CDR3 sequences, 15% to 20% seen once; the top ten hold 33%. Sequences were obtained from blood. These receptors were obtained from a man younger than 40 with Graves' hyperthyroidism. Each CDR3 is given with its conserved first and last residue. A D gene is named only where the DNA matches it firmly. Clone size, where shown, is once, few, many, or a class for clones that have expanded.

cdr3_nt | cdr3_aa | clone_size | v_call | d_call | j_call
TGCGCCAGCAGCTTGGGTGAGGGGTCTGGCTACACCTTC | CASSLGEGSGYTF | many | TRBV5-1 | NA | TRBJ1-2
TGTGCCAGCAGTTTGAGGCCGGGACAGGCCGAAGCTTTCTTT | CASSLRPGQAEAFF | few | TRBV12-3/TRBV12-4 | TRBD1 | TRBJ1-1
TGTGCCATCAGGGGTGAGGCCTACACAGATACGCAGTATTTT | CAIRGEAYTDTQYF | many | TRBV10-3 | NA | TRBJ2-3
TGTGCCAGCAGCCCCCGGGTAGCGGGAGGCGGCGGGGAGCTGTTTTTT | CASSPRVAGGGGELFF | many | TRBV12-3/TRBV12-4 | TRBD2 | TRBJ2-2
TGTGCCAGTACCTTACTAGCGGGAGTCGGTACCGGGGAGCTGTTTTTT | CASTLLAGVGTGELFF | few | TRBV28 | TRBD2 | TRBJ2-2
TGTGCCAGCAGTATTATTCGACAGGGTAATTCACCCCTCCACTTT | CASSIIRQGNSPLHF | few | TRBV27 | TRBD1 | TRBJ1-6
TGCGCCAGCAGCCAGTGGGGGAGGGGGGGAGATACGCAGTATTTT | CASSQWGRGGDTQYF | NA | TRBV4-1 | NA | TRBJ2-3
TGTGCCAGCAGCCAGGGTAGCGGGAGAAAAGAGACCCAGTACTTC | CASSQGSGRKETQYF | many | TRBV7-2 | TRBD2 | TRBJ2-5
TGCGCCAGCAGTGAGAGGACAGGGCCCCACCAGCCCCAGCATTTT | CASSERTGPHQPQHF | NA | TRBV10-1 | TRBD1 | TRBJ1-5
TGTGCCAGCAGCAAAGGCGCCCCCTACACCGGGGAGCTGTTTTTT | CASSKGAPYTGELFF | few | TRBV14 | NA | TRBJ2-2
TGTGCCAGCAGCCGCGGGACAGGGGCCTACGAGCAGTACTTC | CASSRGTGAYEQYF | many | TRBV28 | TRBD1 | TRBJ2-7
TGTGCCACGATCAGGGGTGATTACTATGGCTACACCTTC | CATIRGDYYGYTF | many | TRBV7-9 | NA | TRBJ1-2
TGCAGTGCTAACCGACAGGGATTTAAGAACACTGAAGCTTTCTTT | CSANRQGFKNTEAFF | NA | TRBV20-1 | TRBD1 | TRBJ1-1
TGTGCCAGCAGCTTTTTAGCGGGAGTGACAGATACGCAGTATTTT | CASSFLAGVTDTQYF | many | TRBV11-2 | TRBD2 | TRBJ2-3
TGTGCCAGCAGGACCATTACGGGGGAAGCTTTCTTT | CASRTITGEAFF | many | TRBV28 | NA | TRBJ1-1
TGTGCCAGCAGCGTAGATGGGCATCAGCCCCAGCATTTT | CASSVDGHQPQHF | NA | TRBV9 | NA | TRBJ1-5
TGCAGTGCTGTTACTAGCGGGAGATCCGGAGATACGCAGTATTTT | CSAVTSGRSGDTQYF | few | TRBV20-1 | TRBD2 | TRBJ2-3